This T cell receptor (beta chain) came from a study of T cell responses to AZD1222 COVID-19 vaccine. The V gene lost 2 bases and the J gene lost 1 base, with 6 bases spanning the gap. The CDR3 is 14 residues long. Germline-derived CDR1 and CDR2 are LNHDA and SQIVND (reference sequence). The analysis combined second doses at about 4 or about 12 weeks. Profiled with immunoSEQ multiplex PCR; TCRdb holds only in-frame clones, not every one. This table has roughly 120,000 clones, 87% appearing once. This TCR was sampled from an adult who received the AZD1222 COVID-19 vaccine. Sample: peripheral blood, taken 28 days after the second AZD1222 dose. The V and J genes are TRBV19 and TRBJ1-5, with a tentative D call TRBD1 (6 bases). The DNA of the CDR3 is TGTGCCAGTAGTATACAGGGGAGCAATCAGCCCCAGCATTTT. It translates to CASSIQGSNQPQHF.